These 11 T cell receptor beta chains came from one sample sequenced in a study of response to subunit inactivated influenza vaccine. MiXCR was run by TCRdb on the RT-PCR reads, yielding one entry per CDR3 protein. The sample includes 530,000 or so distinct CDR3 sequences, approximately 14% of them seen just once. The input for sequencing was PBMCs from blood, taken approximately 13 days after vaccination. The source of these receptors is a man aged 45-65 years who received an inactivated influenza vaccine.

This clonotype was picked up a small number of times. The chain couples TRBV4-3 to TRBJ2-7, with 8 bases that match TRBD1. The CDR3 sequence is 15 residues long. The J segment lost 4 bases and the V segment lost 1 base, leaving 6 bases of the junction unmatched. Germline loops: CDR1 LGHNA, CDR2 YSLEER. The CDR3 sequence: CASSQGQGLNYEQYF. The CDR3 bases are TGCGCCAGCAGCCAAGGACAGGGGCTGAATTACGAGCAGTACTTC.

This clonotype was seen more than once but under ten times. CDR3 residues: CSVEAQGGSEAFF. The CDR3 bases are TGCAGCGTTGAAGCACAGGGGGGCTCTGAAGCTTTCTTT. The chain couples TRBV29-1 to TRBJ1-1, with 8 positions matching TRBD1. The V gene's germline CDR1 is SQVTM and CDR2 ANQGSEA. The CDR3 sequence is 13 residues long. V gave up 1 base and J gave up 6 bases; unmatched junction bases: 4.

This clonotype turned up a few times. The chain uses TRBV7-3 and TRBJ2-1; D is ambiguous. Germline V gene sequence: CDR1 SGHTA, CDR2 FQGTGA. Trimming took 0 bases from V and 6 from J, leaving 6 bases between them. CDR3 length equals 13 residues. The CDR3 nucleotides are TGTGCCAGCAGCTTAACGTTGGTCAATGAGCAGTTCTTC. This codes for CASSLTLVNEQFF.

The rearrangement links TRBV12-3 or TRBV12-4 to TRBJ2-1; tentatively, D is TRBD1 or TRBD2 (6 bases each). Between the trimmed V and J ends, which lost 6 bases and 8 bases, there was a span of 26 bases. This CDR3 is 17 amino acids long. The CDR3 here is CASRVKGGRDWVDEQFF. The DNA of the CDR3 is TGTGCCAGCAGGGTAAAGGGGGGCCGTGACTGGGTGGATGAGCAGTTCTTC.

This clonotype was seen more than once but under ten times. The chain has TRBV10-3 and TRBJ2-1; maybe TRBD2 (5 bases). The germline V gene has CDR1 ENHRY and CDR2 SYGVKD. Trimming took 0 bases from V and 8 from J, leaving 11 bases between them. The CDR3 covers 14 residues. The DNA for the CDR3 is TGTGCCATCAGTGAGTCGAATAGCGTCTATGAGCAGTTCTTC. Translating gives CAISESNSVYEQFF.

This clonotype was counted only a few times. The chain employs TRBV12-3 or TRBV12-4 and TRBJ1-2; TRBD1 aligns across 7 bases. The ends lost 6 bases at V and 8 bases at J; junction bases unmatched: 9. This CDR3 comprises 13 residues. The CDR3 DNA is TGTGCCAGCAGACACAGGGGCCTAAGGGGCTACACCTTC. This codes for CASRHRGLRGYTF.

The V call is TRBV12-3 or TRBV12-4, the J call TRBJ2-5; perhaps TRBD2 as D (6 bases). Trimming cost V 5 bases and J 2 bases, with 15 bases left between them. The CDR3 loop spans 15 amino acids. CDR3 nucleotides: TGTGCCAGCAGTCCTCATGGGGGGATACAAGAGACCCAGTACTTC. Translated, it gives CASSPHGGIQETQYF.

This clonotype came up many times. The rearrangement uses TRBV29-1 and TRBJ2-7, with TRBD2 as a possible D gene (6 bases). V was pared by 3 bases and J by 6 bases, with 15 bases between. This CDR3 has 13 amino acids. Looked up from germline, CDR1 is SQVTM and CDR2 is ANQGSEA. The CDR3: CSVDMGGLGEQYF. The CDR3 nucleotides are TGCAGCGTTGATATGGGGGGTTTGGGCGAGCAGTACTTC.

The V call is TRBV20-1, the J call TRBJ2-5, with D maybe TRBD1 (5 bases). Between the trimmed V and J ends, which lost 4 bases and 0 bases, there was a span of 12 bases. The CDR3 covers 14 residues. Germline V gene sequence: CDR1 DFQATT, CDR2 SNEGSKA (reference sequence). For the CDR3, the DNA is TGCAGTGCTACAACAGGATACTACCAAGAGACCCAGTACTTC. It yields the protein CSATTGYYQETQYF.

This clonotype was counted only a few times. The genes are TRBV14 and TRBJ2-1; unclear D gene. This CDR3 spans 14 amino acids. V gave up 4 bases and J gave up 7 bases, with 14 bases separating them. CDR1 and CDR2 (germline): SGHDN, FVKESK. The CDR3 protein is CASSPLRTANEQFF. CDR3 coding DNA: TGTGCCAGCAGCCCGCTCCGGACGGCGAATGAGCAGTTCTTC.

The chain links TRBV5-1 to TRBJ2-7; 7 nucleotides agree with TRBD2. Unmatched junction bases numbered 7, after V lost 4 bases and J lost 3 bases. From germline, CDR1 is SGHRS and CDR2 YFSETQ. The CDR3 sequence is 14 residues long. DNA for the CDR3: TGCGCCAGCAGCCCGTGGGGGGGTCTCTACGAGCAGTACTTC. It encodes CASSPWGGLYEQYF.